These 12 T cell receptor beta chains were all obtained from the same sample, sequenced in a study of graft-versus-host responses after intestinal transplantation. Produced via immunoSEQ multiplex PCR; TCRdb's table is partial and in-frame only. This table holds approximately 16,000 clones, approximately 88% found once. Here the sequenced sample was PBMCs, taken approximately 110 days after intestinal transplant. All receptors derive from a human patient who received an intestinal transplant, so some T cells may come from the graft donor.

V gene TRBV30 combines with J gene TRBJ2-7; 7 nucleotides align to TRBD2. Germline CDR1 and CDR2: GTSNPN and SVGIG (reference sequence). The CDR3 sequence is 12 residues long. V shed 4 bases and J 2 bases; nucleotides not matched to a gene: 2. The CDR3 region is CAWKRGTYEQYF. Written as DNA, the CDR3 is TGTGCCTGGAAGCGGGGAACCTACGAGCAGTACTTC.

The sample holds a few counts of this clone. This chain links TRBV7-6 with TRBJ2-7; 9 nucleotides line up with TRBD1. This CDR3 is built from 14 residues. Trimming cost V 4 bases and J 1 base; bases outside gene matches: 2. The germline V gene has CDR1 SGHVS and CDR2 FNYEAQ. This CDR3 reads CASSSGTGSYEQYF. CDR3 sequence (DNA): TGTGCCAGCAGCTCCGGGACAGGGTCCTACGAGCAGTACTTC.

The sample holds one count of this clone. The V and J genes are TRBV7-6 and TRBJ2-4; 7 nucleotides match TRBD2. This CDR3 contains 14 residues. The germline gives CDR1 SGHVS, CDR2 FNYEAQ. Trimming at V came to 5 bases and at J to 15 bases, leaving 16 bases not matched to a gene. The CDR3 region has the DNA TGTGCCAGCAGCCGAATATCCACTAGCGTGCCAATGTACTTC. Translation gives CASSRISTSVPMYF. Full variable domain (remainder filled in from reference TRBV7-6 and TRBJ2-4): GAGVSQSPRYKVTKRGQDVALRCDPISGHVSLYWYRQALGQGPEFLTYFNYEAQQDKSGLPNDRFSAERPEGSISTLTIQRTEQRDSAMYRCASSRISTSVPMYFGAGTRLSVL.

CDR3 in amino acids: CASSLSMVGPTYEQYF. In DNA form, the CDR3 reads TGTGCCAGCAGTTTATCGATGGTGGGTCCTACCTACGAGCAGTACTTC. The J gene is TRBJ2-7, the V gene TRBV27; D not resolved. Trimming pared 0 bases from V and 2 bases from J, leaving 14 bases between. The CDR3 consists of 16 residues. Germline-derived CDR1 and CDR2 are MNHEY and SMNVEV (reference sequence).

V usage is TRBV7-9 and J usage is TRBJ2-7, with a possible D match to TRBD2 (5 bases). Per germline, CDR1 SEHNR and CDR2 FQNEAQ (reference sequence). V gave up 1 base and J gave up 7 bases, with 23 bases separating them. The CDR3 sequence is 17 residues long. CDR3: CASSLGVEGRPGGEQYF. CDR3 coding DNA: TGTGCCAGCAGCTTAGGGGTTGAGGGCAGGCCTGGCGGGGAGCAGTACTTC.

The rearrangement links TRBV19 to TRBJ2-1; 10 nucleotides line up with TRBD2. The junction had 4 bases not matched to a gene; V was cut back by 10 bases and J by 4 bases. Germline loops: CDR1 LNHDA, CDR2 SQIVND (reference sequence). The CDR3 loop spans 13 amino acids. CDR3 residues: CATSAGGYNEQFF. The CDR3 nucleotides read TGTGCCACTTCAGCGGGAGGGTACAATGAGCAGTTCTTC.

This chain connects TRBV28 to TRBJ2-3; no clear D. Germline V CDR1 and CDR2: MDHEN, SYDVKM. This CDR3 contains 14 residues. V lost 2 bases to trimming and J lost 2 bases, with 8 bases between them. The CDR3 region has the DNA TGTGCCAGCAGTTTACGGGTTAACACAGATACGCAGTATTTT. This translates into CASSLRVNTDTQYF.

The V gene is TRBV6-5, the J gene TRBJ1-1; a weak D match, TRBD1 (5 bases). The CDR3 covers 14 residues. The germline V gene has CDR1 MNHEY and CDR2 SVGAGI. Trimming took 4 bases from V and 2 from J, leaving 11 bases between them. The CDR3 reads CASSWGGKNTEAFF. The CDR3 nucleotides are TGTGCCAGCAGTTGGGGCGGAAAAAACACTGAAGCTTTCTTT.

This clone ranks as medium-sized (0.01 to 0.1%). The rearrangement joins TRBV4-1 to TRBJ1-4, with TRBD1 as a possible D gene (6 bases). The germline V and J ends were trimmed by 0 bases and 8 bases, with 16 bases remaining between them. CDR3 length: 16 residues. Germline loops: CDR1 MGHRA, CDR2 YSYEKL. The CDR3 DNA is TGCGCCAGCAGCCAAGAATACAGGGTTTGGGAAGAAAAACTGTTTTTT. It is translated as CASSQEYRVWEEKLFF.

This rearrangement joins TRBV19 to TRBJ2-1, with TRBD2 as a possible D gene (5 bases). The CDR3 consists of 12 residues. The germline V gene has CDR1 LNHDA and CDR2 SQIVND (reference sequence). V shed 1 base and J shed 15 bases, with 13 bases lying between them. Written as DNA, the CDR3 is TGTGCCAGTAGTATAGCGGCGGGCCCGGGGTTCTTC. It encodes CASSIAAGPGFF.

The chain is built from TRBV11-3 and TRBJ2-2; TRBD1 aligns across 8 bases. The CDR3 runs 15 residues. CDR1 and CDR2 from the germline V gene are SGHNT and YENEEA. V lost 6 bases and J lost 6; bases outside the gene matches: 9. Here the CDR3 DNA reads TGTGCCAGCAGTGACAGACAGGGGCCGGCCGGGGAGCTGTTTTTT. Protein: CASSDRQGPAGELFF. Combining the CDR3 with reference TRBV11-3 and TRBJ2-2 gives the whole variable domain EAGVVQSPRYKIIEKKQPVAFWCNPISGHNTLYWYLQNLGQGPELLIRYENEEAVDDSQLPKDRFSAERLKGVDSTLKIQPAELGDSAVYLCASSDRQGPAGELFFGEGSRLTVL.

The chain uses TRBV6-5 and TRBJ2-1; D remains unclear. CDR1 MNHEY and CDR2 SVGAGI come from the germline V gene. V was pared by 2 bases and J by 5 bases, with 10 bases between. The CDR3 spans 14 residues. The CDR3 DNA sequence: TGTGCCAGCAGTTACATGGGCGTACACAATGAGCAGTTCTTC. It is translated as CASSYMGVHNEQFF.